These T cell receptor beta chains were read from a single sample in a study of T-cell memory formation after mild COVID-19. TCRdb reanalysed the 5' RACE reads using MiXCR and keeps one entry per CDR3 protein. The sample holds 500,000 to 550,000 distinct CDR3 sequences, roughly 20% seen once. The sequenced sample was PBMCs or a T cell subset sorted from them (not recorded which). These receptors were collected from an adult woman who had mild COVID-19 (a few samples of this study predate the infection). Cell type and time point are not known. The CDR3 runs from the conserved cysteine through the conserved F or W. The order of the fields is V gene, CDR3 length, clone size, CDR3 protein. A clone size is listed for some rows: how often the clone was seen (once, few, many), or a class if it is expanded.

TRBV7-9	14	NA	CASSSTSTTGELFF
TRBV6-5	15	NA	CASSAQRGGTYEQYF
TRBV6-5	14	few	CASRTGTGDNEAFF
TRBV4-2	16	NA	CASSSQTSGIADTQYF
TRBV4-1	15	few	CASSRVPGGNQPQHF
TRBV20-1	11	few	CSANGPYEQYF
TRBV24-1	16	NA	CATSDSGTYDTDTQYF
TRBV20-1	15	few	CSARDKSGLLYEQYF
TRBV7-2	14	few	CASSLERGRTEAFF
TRBV7-9	14	NA	CASSLALGQDELFF
TRBV5-1	15	many	CASSLEDRKSYEQYF
TRBV6-5	17	few	CASSYSTRDILLYEQYF
TRBV7-6	15	NA	CASSPRQGQGSPLHF
TRBV29-1	13	few	CSVRTAMNTEAFF
TRBV15	15	NA	CATSTHRGLNTEAFF
TRBV24-1	16	NA	CATSPPPGQGKREQYF
TRBV7-9	14	NA	CASSLGLGWETQYF
TRBV3-1	15	NA	CASSQASGGTYEQYF
TRBV6-2/TRBV6-3	14	NA	CASRTTANTGELFF
TRBV19	14	NA	CASKKGQLNTEAFF
TRBV5-1	14	few	CASSSTGGQETQYF
TRBV5-1	15	NA	CASKRESGSMYEQYF
TRBV7-9	15	few	CASSLGHPDVSEAFF
TRBV9	13	many	CASSESVGNIQYF
TRBV12-3/TRBV12-4	15	NA	CASSSPHSGGSEAFF
TRBV20-1	12	few	CSVPGPGNTIYF
TRBV11-2	15	few	CASSLGDPAGETQYF
TRBV20-1	14	few	CSASHRGGEYEQYF
TRBV5-6	18	NA	CASSLDVLAGGSYNEQFF
TRBV5-1	15	once	CASSFGHFTGNTIYF
TRBV20-1	14	few	CSARGLPSSYEQYF